This T cell receptor beta chain comes out of a study of blood T cell repertoires in COVID-19. The V gene's germline CDR1 is SGHDN and CDR2 FVKESK. The CDR3 sequence is 14 residues long. V dropped 0 bases and J dropped 4 bases, with 9 bases sitting between them. Some clones are missing from TCRdb's copy, which holds only in-frame ones; the method was immunoSEQ multiplex PCR. The sample consists of about 210,000 clones, about 90% of them appearing once. Recovery among Cohort 3 donors was established by two negative PCRs, clearance, or symptom resolution. Sequencing used PBMCs or T cells enriched from blood (not recorded which). This TCR derives from a woman under 30 who had recovered from COVID-19. The chain is built from TRBV14 and TRBJ1-2, with D maybe TRBD1 (5 bases). Here the CDR3 reads CASSQDKGAYGYTF. The CDR3 nucleotides are TGTGCCAGCAGCCAAGATAAAGGGGCCTATGGCTACACCTTC.